The 32 T cell receptor beta chains in this list originate from one sample, sequenced in a study of blood T cell repertoires in COVID-19. Method: immunoSEQ multiplex PCR; TCRdb's copy keeps in-frame clones and lacks some. This sample has under 80,000 clones; 80% to 95% occur once, and the top ten carry approximately 5%. Sequencing used peripheral blood. The origin of the receptors is a human donor in a cohort sampled during active COVID-19.

This chain joins TRBV11-3 and TRBJ2-2; TRBD2 matches at 16 bases. The V gene's germline CDR1 is SGHNT and CDR2 YENEEA. This CDR3 is built from 17 residues. Unmatched junction bases numbered 3, after V lost 5 bases and J lost 3 bases. This chain's CDR3 is CASSPGLAGGHTGELFF. CDR3 coding DNA: TGTGCCAGCAGCCCGGGACTAGCGGGGGGGCACACCGGGGAGCTGTTTTTT.

This clone was seen only once. V and J are TRBV2 and TRBJ1-5; TRBD1 aligns across 8 bases. J gave up 11 bases and V 5 bases, and 11 bases lay outside the gene matches. The CDR3 sequence is 14 residues long. Germline-derived CDR1 and CDR2 are SNHLY and FYNNEI. DNA for the CDR3: TGTGCCAGCAGTTCCGACAGGGGAGGGGATTCCCAGCATTTT. It is translated as CASSSDRGGDSQHF.

The rearrangement uses TRBV6-6 and TRBJ2-3; tentatively, D is TRBD2 (6 bases). Between the trimmed V and J ends, which lost 3 bases and 3 bases, there was a span of 16 bases. This CDR3 comprises 16 residues. CDR1 and CDR2 (germline): MNHNY, SVGAGI (reference sequence). The CDR3 DNA follows: TGTGCCAGCAGTTATGGGCGGGGAATTTCAACAGATACGCAGTATTTT. It specifies CASSYGRGISTDTQYF.

The sample holds one count of this clone. The chain is built from TRBV7-9 and TRBJ2-1; D uncertain. Trimming stripped 3 bases from V and 2 bases from J, with 17 bases between. The germline V gene encodes CDR1 SEHNR and CDR2 FQNEAQ (reference sequence). This CDR3 has 17 amino acids. The CDR3 is CASSLNRLRGPYNEQFF. The CDR3 region has the DNA TGTGCCAGCAGCTTGAATAGACTGAGAGGCCCCTACAATGAGCAGTTCTTC.

The V gene is TRBV2, the J gene TRBJ1-6; maybe TRBD1 (5 bases). The V gene lost 6 bases and the J gene lost 0 bases, with 9 bases spanning the gap. CDR1 is SNHLY, CDR2 FYNNEI, per germline. The CDR3 sequence is 15 residues long. CDR3 loop: CASSQGTSYNSPLHF. In DNA form, the CDR3 reads TGTGCCAGCAGCCAGGGTACCTCCTATAATTCACCCCTCCACTTT.

The rearrangement uses TRBV19 and TRBJ1-4; possibly TRBD1 for D (5 bases). Trimming removed 6 bases at V and 8 bases at J, with 22 bases between. The V gene's germline CDR1 is LNHDA and CDR2 SQIVND (reference sequence). The CDR3 is 16 residues long. This CDR3 reads CASSDSTGGGGEKLFF. The CDR3 coding sequence is TGTGCCAGTAGCGACTCTACCGGGGGGGGAGGAGAAAAACTGTTTTTT.

The table lists this clone with a few counts. V gene TRBV3-1 (or the pseudogene TRBV3-2) combines with J gene TRBJ1-5; unclear D gene. There are 16 residues in the CDR3. The V gene's germline CDR1 is LGHDT and CDR2 YNNKEL (reference sequence). The ends were cut back, 1 base at V and 0 bases at J, with 10 bases in the middle. CDR3: CASSQGHKYSNQPQHF. CDR3 coding DNA: TGTGCCAGCAGCCAAGGACACAAATATAGCAATCAGCCCCAGCATTTT.

The rearrangement uses TRBV18 and TRBJ2-5, with 9 bases identical to TRBD1. V lost 3 bases and J lost 1; bases outside the gene matches: 0. CDR1 and CDR2 (germline): KGHSH, LQKENI. This CDR3 is 14 amino acids long. The CDR3 loop is CASSPDRGQETQYF. CDR3 DNA: TGTGCCAGCTCACCGGACAGGGGCCAAGAGACCCAGTACTTC.

The CDR3 coding sequence is TGTGCCAGCAGCCCTGGGGGGGTCGAGCAGTACTTC. Amino acids: CASSPGGVEQYF. V is TRBV7-6 and J is TRBJ2-7; 7 nucleotides match TRBD2. V was clipped by 5 bases and J by 6 bases; unmatched bases: 4. Germline values: CDR1 SGHVS, CDR2 FNYEAQ. The length of the CDR3 is 12 residues.

This clone was counted only a few times. This rearrangement joins TRBV11-2 to TRBJ1-5, with D tentatively TRBD1 (6 bases). This CDR3 is 13 amino acids long. The germline CDR1 and CDR2 sequences are SGHAT and FQNNGV. Trimming removed 5 bases at V and 7 bases at J, with 12 bases between. This CDR3 is CASSGTGNQPQHF. In DNA form, the CDR3 reads TGTGCCAGCAGCGGTACAGGGAACCAGCCCCAGCATTTT.

This CDR3 reads CASSVLAGGPGELFF. The DNA of the CDR3 is TGTGCCAGCAGCGTTCTAGCGGGGGGGCCCGGGGAGCTGTTTTTT. The chain joins TRBV9 to TRBJ2-2; 12 bases fit TRBD2. Germline V CDR1 and CDR2: SGDLS, YYNGEE. V was pared by 2 bases and J by 6 bases, with 2 bases of the junction left unmatched. The CDR3 consists of 15 residues.

CDR3 nucleotides: TGTGCCAGCAATAATGACGGGGGTCCTTACAATGAGCAGTTCTTC. Translating gives CASNNDGGPYNEQFF. V is TRBV7-2 and J is TRBJ2-1; possible D gene TRBD2, 6 bases. The CDR3 length is 15 residues. V lost 7 bases, J lost 4 bases, and 17 bases lay in between. Germline assignment: CDR1 SGHTA and CDR2 FQGNSA.

The chain has TRBV6-6 and TRBJ2-7; perhaps TRBD2 as D (6 bases). The germline V gene encodes CDR1 MNHNY and CDR2 SVGAGI (reference sequence). The CDR3 is made up of 14 amino acids. Trimming took off 6 bases at V and 0 bases at J, with 12 bases between the two ends. The CDR3 DNA is TGTGCCAGCAGCCCCAGGGAGGCCTCCTACGAGCAGTACTTC. It encodes CASSPREASYEQYF.

The chain combines TRBV5-1 with TRBJ1-2, with 7 nucleotides matching TRBD1. CDR3 length: 16 residues. CDR1 is SGHRS, CDR2 YFSETQ, per germline. With 4 bases clipped from V and 0 bases from J, the junction kept 9 bases outside the gene matches. CDR3 nucleotide sequence: TGCGCCAGCAGCCCAGTAGGGACAGCTACTAACTATGGCTACACCTTC. It encodes CASSPVGTATNYGYTF.

The chain recombines TRBV7-2 with TRBJ1-3; TRBD1 matches at 7 bases. The CDR3 runs 13 residues. Germline values: CDR1 SGHTA, CDR2 FQGNSA. The V segment lost 6 bases and the J segment 4 bases; nucleotides outside the gene matches: 3. CDR3 sequence reads: CASSTGVGNTIYF. CDR3 bases: TGTGCCAGCAGTACAGGGGTGGGAAACACCATATATTTT.

This clone appeared a single time. V usage is TRBV12-5 and J usage is TRBJ1-1, with 9 positions matching TRBD1. The CDR3 runs 13 residues. V lost 6 bases to trimming and J lost 4 bases; unmatched junction nucleotides: 3. The germline V gene encodes CDR1 LGHNT and CDR2 FRNRAP. In nucleotides, the CDR3 is TGTGCTAGTGGCGAGACAGGGGGCACTGAAGCTTTCTTT. Its protein product is CASGETGGTEAFF.

V and J are TRBV6-6 and TRBJ2-1, with 7 positions matching TRBD1. There are 13 residues in the CDR3. Losses at the gene ends were 11 bases for V and 6 bases for J; bases not matched to a gene: 10. In germline, CDR1 is MNHNY, CDR2 SVGAGI (reference sequence). The CDR3 DNA follows: TGTGCCCTCCGGGACAGCAGCATCAATGAGCAGTTCTTC. As protein: CALRDSSINEQFF.

The chain employs TRBV20-1 and TRBJ1-2, with D possibly matching TRBD1 (5 bases). The CDR3 consists of 11 residues. V lost 5 bases, J lost 9 bases, and 13 bases lay in between. The germline CDR1 and CDR2 sequences are DFQATT and SNEGSKA (reference sequence). The CDR3 is CSAAAGRSYTF. As DNA, the CDR3 is TGCAGTGCTGCCGCGGGGCGAAGCTACACCTTC.

In its sample, this clone was seen a few times. The V gene is TRBV29-1, the J gene TRBJ1-2; D ambiguous. The ends were cut back, 0 bases at V and 4 bases at J, with 6 bases in the middle. The CDR3 has 12 amino acids. Germline V lookup: CDR1 SQVTM, CDR2 ANQGSEA. The chain's CDR3 is CSVEEQSYGYTF. The CDR3 DNA is TGCAGCGTTGAAGAACAGTCCTATGGCTACACCTTC.

This clone was observed once. The rearrangement joins TRBV5-4 to TRBJ2-1, with 8 bases identical to TRBD2. V shed 4 bases and J 2 bases; nucleotides not matched to a gene: 2. The CDR3 totals 14 residues. In germline, CDR1 is SGHNT, CDR2 YYREEE (reference sequence). The CDR3 is CASSPAGAYNEQFF. DNA of the CDR3: TGTGCCAGCAGCCCAGCGGGGGCCTACAATGAGCAGTTCTTC. Full variable domain (missing parts from reference TRBV5-4 and TRBJ2-1): ETGVTQSPTHLIKTRGQQVTLRCSSQSGHNTVSWYQQALGQGPQFIFQYYREEENGRGNFPPRFSGLQFPNYSSELNVNALELDDSALYLCASSPAGAYNEQFFGPGTRLTVL.

V and J are TRBV3-1 (or the pseudogene TRBV3-2) and TRBJ2-3; 7 bases fit TRBD1. The length of the CDR3 is 14 residues. Germline CDR1 is LGHDT and CDR2 is YNNKEL (reference sequence). J was trimmed by 7 bases and V by 4 bases; bases with no gene match: 8. CDR3 sequence (DNA): TGTGCCAGCAGCCCGGACAGGCGGGCGAATACGCAGTATTTT. It translates to CASSPDRRANTQYF.

There are a few counts of this clone. CDR3 nucleotides: TGCGCCAGCTACCGCGGAATTGCGTCACCCCTCCACTTT. Translation: CASYRGIASPLHF. This chain uses TRBV23-1 with TRBJ1-6, with D uncertain. TRBV23-1 has ORF status, its function being uncertain. Trimming stripped 8 bases from V and 10 bases from J, with 15 bases between. The CDR3 spans 13 residues.

The V gene is TRBV2, the J gene TRBJ1-2; D is uncertain. CDR1 and CDR2 from the germline V gene are SNHLY and FYNNEI. The V end was cut by 5 bases, the J end by 6 bases, with 25 bases between. The length of the CDR3 is 17 residues. The CDR3 loop reads CASSPAGGPNFSHGYTF. The CDR3 DNA reads TGTGCCAGCAGTCCCGCAGGAGGGCCCAATTTCTCACATGGCTACACCTTC.

This chain connects TRBV11-2 to TRBJ1-3; D possibly corresponds to TRBD1 (6 bases). Between the trimmed V and J ends, which lost 1 base and 4 bases, there was a span of 8 bases. This CDR3 has 14 amino acids. Looked up from germline, CDR1 is SGHAT and CDR2 is FQNNGV. Here the CDR3 DNA reads TGTGCCAGCAGCTTAGCAGGGGCCGGAAACACCATATATTTT. Its protein product is CASSLAGAGNTIYF. Complete variable domain (other parts from reference TRBV11-2 and TRBJ1-3): EAGVAQSPRYKIIEKRQSVAFWCNPISGHATLYWYQQILGQGPKLLIQFQNNGVVDDSQLPKDRFSAERLKGVDSTLKIQPAKLEDSAVYLCASSLAGAGNTIYFGEGSWLTVV.

The CDR3 loop reads CASKYSGRTRGTDTQYF. Here the CDR3 DNA reads TGTGCCAGCAAGTATAGCGGGAGGACCCGAGGAACAGATACGCAGTATTTT. The rearrangement links TRBV25-1 to TRBJ2-3, with 10 positions matching TRBD2. J lost 3 bases, V lost 7 bases, and 13 bases had no gene match. Germline values: CDR1 MGHDK, CDR2 SYGVNS. The CDR3 runs to 17 residues.

The genes are TRBV13 and TRBJ2-3, with D perhaps matching TRBD2 (5 bases). This CDR3 comprises 15 residues. V was pared by 5 bases and J by 5 bases, with 17 bases between. The V gene's germline CDR1 is PRHDT and CDR2 FYEKMQ (reference sequence). The CDR3 sequence is CASSLVRGWEDTQYF. As DNA, the CDR3 is TGTGCCAGCAGCCTGGTTCGGGGTTGGGAAGATACGCAGTATTTT.

This clone has only one observation. The chain is built from TRBV6-1 and TRBJ2-4; no reliable D call. Germline CDR1 and CDR2: MNHNS and SASEGT. The V end lost 1 base, the J end lost 2 bases, and 9 bases lay between the germline ends. The CDR3 runs 15 residues. CDR3 amino acids: CASSEVTRTKNIQYF. CDR3 DNA sequence: TGTGCCAGCAGTGAAGTAACGAGAACCAAAAACATTCAGTACTTC.

The genes are TRBV6-1 and TRBJ2-3, with 9 bases identical to TRBD1. Per germline, CDR1 MNHNS and CDR2 SASEGT. V shed 2 bases, J shed 4 bases, and the junction held 7 bases outside the gene matches. This CDR3 has 16 residues. The CDR3 here is CASSERETGGSDTQYF. The CDR3 region has the DNA TGTGCCAGCAGTGAACGAGAGACAGGGGGTTCAGATACGCAGTATTTT.

This sequence joins TRBV10-3 and TRBJ2-3, with 10 positions matching TRBD2. Trimming removed 2 bases from V and 4 bases from J; junction bases left unmatched: 3. Germline V gene lookup returns CDR1 ENHRY and CDR2 SYGVKD. The CDR3 is 15 residues long. The CDR3 DNA reads as TGTGCCATCAGTGAGACTAGCGGGGATCCAGATACGCAGTATTTT. This sequence encodes CAISETSGDPDTQYF.

This clone was observed a single time. The rearrangement uses TRBV13 and TRBJ2-1; D not certain. The germline CDR1 and CDR2 sequences are PRHDT and FYEKMQ (reference sequence). The CDR3 sequence is 14 residues long. V was pared by 9 bases and J by 0 bases, with 12 bases between. CDR3 nucleotides: TGTGCCAGGGTTGGATGGAGCTCCTACAATGAGCAGTTCTTC. Protein sequence: CARVGWSSYNEQFF.

The V and J genes are TRBV4-1 and TRBJ1-6; 7 nucleotides align to TRBD1. The germline CDR1 and CDR2 sequences are MGHRA and YSYEKL. The CDR3 covers 16 residues. V gave up 3 bases and J gave up 7 bases; unmatched junction bases: 9. The CDR3 loop is CASSQVRQGPNSPLHF. The DNA of the CDR3 is TGCGCCAGCAGCCAGGTCAGACAGGGTCCAAATTCACCCCTCCACTTT.

The chain is built from TRBV7-6 and TRBJ2-5; 11 bases align to TRBD2. Per the germline V gene, CDR1 is SGHVS and CDR2 is FNYEAQ. The CDR3 has 16 residues. V was pared by 1 base and J by 4 bases, with 5 bases of the junction left unmatched. The CDR3 DNA sequence: TGTGCCAGCAGCTTAGGCGCTAGCGGGGGGCGAGAGACCCAGTACTTC. It specifies CASSLGASGGRETQYF.